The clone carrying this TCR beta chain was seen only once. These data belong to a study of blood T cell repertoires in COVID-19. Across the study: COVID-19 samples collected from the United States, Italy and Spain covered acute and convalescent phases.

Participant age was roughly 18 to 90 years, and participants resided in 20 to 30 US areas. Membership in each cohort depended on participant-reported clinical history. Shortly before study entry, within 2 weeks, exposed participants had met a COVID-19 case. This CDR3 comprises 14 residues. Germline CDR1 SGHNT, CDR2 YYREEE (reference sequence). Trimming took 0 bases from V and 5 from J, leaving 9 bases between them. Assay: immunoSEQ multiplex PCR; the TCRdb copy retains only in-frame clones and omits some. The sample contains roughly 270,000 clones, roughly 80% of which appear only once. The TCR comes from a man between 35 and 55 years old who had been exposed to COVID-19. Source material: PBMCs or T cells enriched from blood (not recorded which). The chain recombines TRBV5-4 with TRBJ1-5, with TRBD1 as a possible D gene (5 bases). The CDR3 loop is CASSLGGSDQPQHF. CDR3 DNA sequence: TGTGCCAGCAGCTTGGGGGGCTCCGATCAGCCCCAGCATTTT.